This TCR beta chain was captured by sequencing in a study of post-analysis software for immune sequencing data. Study as a whole: The patients showed relapsing-remitting, secondary progressive and progressive-relapsing multiple sclerosis courses. Study outcomes and limitations: Strong same-batch co-clustering of samples appeared with F measure clustering. Patients showed TRBV5-6, TRBV5-1 and TRBV20-1 among roughly 5 TRBV segments more frequent than in controls.

V lost 1 base and J lost 8, with 9 bases in between. This CDR3 region has 13 residues. Germline loops: CDR1 MDHEN, CDR2 SYDVKM. Comments on this clonotype: As yet, its antigen is unknown.

Unique-molecular-identifier-tagged TCR beta cDNA libraries were used. Starting from roughly 1 to 10 million T cells, the study yielded 460,000 or so cDNA molecules. TCRdb fed the PCR reads into MiXCR, producing one record per CDR3 protein. The repertoire holds approximately 440,000 distinct CDR3 sequences, under 55% seen once, with about 12% in the top ten. The sequenced sample was blood. The clonotype comes from a girl between 10 and 17 years old with multiple sclerosis. The V call is TRBV28, the J call TRBJ2-1; unclear D gene. This CDR3 reads CASSLSSRDEQFF. CDR3 nucleotides: TGTGCCAGCAGTTTATCTTCTCGGGATGAGCAGTTCTTC.